The rows below give T cell receptor beta chains drawn from one sample of a study of cytotoxic CD8 clonotypes in ibrutinib-treated CLL. The data were produced by immunoSEQ multiplex PCR, yet TCRdb's version contains in-frame clones alone and is incomplete. The profile covers around 160,000 clones, with 88% appearing a single time and around 2.7% taken by the ten largest. The sample consisted of PBMCs, taken at disease progression, from a patient treated with ibrutinib. The receptors originated from a human donor with chronic lymphocytic leukemia. The CDR3 runs from the conserved cysteine through the conserved F or W. D genes are given only for firm matches. Size tells how often a clone was seen (once, few, many) or the class of an expanded clone, and some rows leave it out.

size | J | D | V | DNA | CDR3
NA | TRBJ1-2 | NA | TRBV30 | TGTGCCTGCGCCAACCCGGGACGGGAATATGGCTACACCTTC | CACANPGREYGYTF
NA | TRBJ2-3 | NA | TRBV19 | TGTGCCAGTAGTCCTCAAGCGGTGCTCACAGATACGCAGTATTTT | CASSPQAVLTDTQYF
once | TRBJ2-3 | TRBD2 | TRBV5-1 | TGCGCCAGCAGCTTCCAGCGGGACACAGATACGCAGTATTTT | CASSFQRDTDTQYF
NA | TRBJ2-7 | NA | TRBV6-5 | TGTGCCAGCAGTTACCAGGGGCGCGGTTCGTACGAGCAGTACTTC | CASSYQGRGSYEQYF
NA | TRBJ1-1 | NA | TRBV21-1 | TGTGCCAGCAGCAAGTGGGACAGGGAGTGGTCGAGGGAAGCTTTCTTT | CASSKWDREWSREAFF
NA | TRBJ1-1 | TRBD1 | TRBV7-9 | TGTGCCAGCGCACCCCAACAAGACAGGGTCAACACTGAAGCTTTCTTT | CASAPQQDRVNTEAFF
NA | TRBJ1-1 | NA | TRBV30 | TGTGCCTGGAGTGTACACGGGGGGGGGACTGAAGCTTTCTTT | CAWSVHGGGTEAFF
NA | TRBJ1-2 | TRBD1 | TRBV7-6 | TGTGCCAGCAGCCCCAACACAGGGGGCGCTTATGGCTACACCTTC | CASSPNTGGAYGYTF
NA | TRBJ2-1 | TRBD2 | TRBV10-3 | TGTGCCATCGGGACAGGGACTAGCGGGAACAATGAGCAGTTCTTC | CAIGTGTSGNNEQFF
NA | TRBJ2-6 | NA | TRBV5-1 | TGCGCCAGCAGCTCGGCTGGGGCCAACGTCCTGACTTTC | CASSSAGANVLTF
NA | TRBJ2-1 | TRBD2 | TRBV7-2 | TGTGCCAGCAGCTCCGGGACTAGCCCCTACAATGAGCAGTTCTTC | CASSSGTSPYNEQFF
NA | TRBJ1-1 | NA | TRBV30 | TGTGCCTGGAACGACATGGGGGTGAACACTGAAGCTTTCTTT | CAWNDMGVNTEAFF
NA | TRBJ1-2 | NA | TRBV7-9 | TGTGCCAGCAGCTTAGCCCCCCCCAGGGCGGGTGGCTACACCTTC | CASSLAPPRAGGYTF
NA | TRBJ1-3 | NA | TRBV30 | TGTGCCTGGAGCACCGGGATCTCTGGAAACACCATATATTTT | CAWSTGISGNTIYF
NA | TRBJ2-1 | TRBD1 | TRBV14 | TGTGCCAGCAGCCAAGGACTGTGGGACAGAGGGCCTAAGGCTTACAATGAGCAGTTCTTC | CASSQGLWDRGPKAYNEQFF
NA | TRBJ2-7 | TRBD2 | TRBV11-3 | TGTGCCAGCAGCCTGGGACTAGCGTCAACCTACGAGCAGTACTTC | CASSLGLASTYEQYF
NA | TRBJ2-3 | TRBD2 | TRBV7-3 | TGTGCCAGCAGCTTACAGGCTAGCGGGAGTAACGTAGATACGCAGTATTTT | CASSLQASGSNVDTQYF
NA | TRBJ2-3 | NA | TRBV11-2 | TGTGCCAGCAGCTTACTCGGGACTGGGCCCTACACAGATACGCAGTATTTT | CASSLLGTGPYTDTQYF
NA | TRBJ1-1 | TRBD1 | TRBV5-1 | TGCGCCAGCAGCTTGGAGGGACAGGGATACGAACGAGCTTTCTTT | CASSLEGQGYERAFF
NA | TRBJ2-5 | TRBD2 | TRBV11-3 | TGTGCCAGCAGCTTAAGACTAGCGGGAGAAGAGACCCAGTACTTC | CASSLRLAGEETQYF
NA | TRBJ2-3 | NA | TRBV7-7 | TGTGCTAGCAGCTTAGATCTCGGGAACGGAGATACGCAGTATTTT | CASSLDLGNGDTQYF
NA | TRBJ2-7 | NA | TRBV6-5 | TGTGCCAGCAGCTACTCGGGCGAAACTTACGAGCAGTACTTC | CASSYSGETYEQYF
NA | TRBJ2-1 | NA | TRBV2 | TGTGCCAGCAGTGCCCTCCGGGGGGCGGGATACAATGAGCAGTTCTTC | CASSALRGAGYNEQFF
NA | TRBJ2-6 | NA | TRBV12-5 | TGTGCTAGTGGTTTGGTAGCGCAAGTTGGGGCCAACGTCCTGACTTTC | CASGLVAQVGANVLTF
NA | TRBJ2-2 | TRBD2 | TRBV9 | TGTGCCGGTAGCGGGAGTAACACCGGGGAGCTGTTTTTT | CAGSGSNTGELFF
NA | TRBJ1-1 | NA | TRBV25-1 | TGTGCCAGCAGTGAATCCAGGGCGGGGAGCACTGAAGCTTTCTTT | CASSESRAGSTEAFF